The rows below give T cell receptor beta chains drawn from one sample of a study of a mutant IDH1 vaccine in newly diagnosed glioma. Data came from immunoSEQ multiplex PCR; TCRdb stores just in-frame clones and leaves some out. The sample consists of roughly 120,000 clones, over 75% of them appearing once. Their antigens are not known. The sequencing here drew on PBMCs, taken from a glioma patient whose treatment included an IDH1 peptide vaccine. These receptors were collected from a man between 35 and 55 years old with glioma. Both conserved end residues are part of each CDR3. D genes are given only for firm matches. The size field is filled for only some rows; it gives once, few, many or a size class.

>TRBV19|NA|TRBJ1-1|TRBD1
TGTGCCAGTAGGGTACCCGGGACAGGCCACACTGAAGCTTTCTTT
CASRVPGTGHTEAFF
>TRBV18|NA|TRBJ1-6|NA
TGTGCCAGCTCACCAGGGAACTATAATTCACCCCTCCACTTT
CASSPGNYNSPLHF
>TRBV7-2|NA|TRBJ2-5|NA
TGTGCCAGCAGCCGCCCTTTTGAGACCCAGTACTTC
CASSRPFETQYF
>TRBV7-8|NA|TRBJ2-7|TRBD2
TGTGCCAGCAGCTTAGTGGCGGGAGGGACCTACGAGCAGTACTTC
CASSLVAGGTYEQYF
>TRBV5-1|NA|TRBJ1-1|TRBD1
TGCGCCAGCAGCTTGGAAGGGACAGGGGGCGCGGGCACTGAAGCTTTCTTT
CASSLEGTGGAGTEAFF
>TRBV6-1|NA|TRBJ1-5|NA
TGTGCCAGCAGTGGCGGCAGGGGAATAAATCAGCCCCAGCATTTT
CASSGGRGINQPQHF
>TRBV5-1|NA|TRBJ1-6|TRBD1
TGCGCCAGCAGCGTGGACAGGGCGGCTTTACCCCTCCACTTT
CASSVDRAALPLHF
>TRBV4-3|once|TRBJ1-4|TRBD1
TGCGCCAGCAGCCCACCCGCAACAGGGGTGGGAGAAAAACTGTTTTTT
CASSPPATGVGEKLFF
>TRBV30|NA|TRBJ2-1|TRBD2
TGTGCCTGGAGTGTCCTAGCGGGACCCAATGAGCAGTTCTTC
CAWSVLAGPNEQFF
>TRBV10-3|NA|TRBJ2-5|NA
TGTGCCATCAGCGACCGACTAGAGGAGACCCAGTACTTC
CAISDRLEETQYF
>TRBV5-1|NA|TRBJ2-5|NA
TGCGCCAGCAGCTTAGGGAAGGAAACCCAGTACTTC
CASSLGKETQYF
>TRBV10-3|NA|TRBJ2-7|TRBD1
TGTGCCATCAGCCTGGGACAGGACTACGAGCAGTACTTC
CAISLGQDYEQYF
>TRBV5-4|NA|TRBJ1-5|NA
TGTGCCAGCAGCACGGTCACGGGGCCCCAGCATTTT
CASSTVTGPQHF
>TRBV19|NA|TRBJ1-5|NA
TGTGCCAGTAAAGTTACGAGGGTCCGGCCCGGGAGGAATCAGCCCCAGCATTTT
CASKVTRVRPGRNQPQHF
>TRBV28|NA|TRBJ1-1|NA
TGTGCCAGCAAAGACAGGCCGCTGAACACTGAAGCTTTCTTT
CASKDRPLNTEAFF
>TRBV7-2|NA|TRBJ2-5|TRBD1
TGTGCCAGCTCGCACAGGGGGCAAGAGACCCAGTACTTC
CASSHRGQETQYF
>TRBV4-3|NA|TRBJ2-3|NA
TGCGCCAGCAGCCAGGAGTGGGTGGAGACAGATACGCAGTATTTT
CASSQEWVETDTQYF
>TRBV5-5|few|TRBJ2-5|NA
TGTGCCAGCAGCTTGGGGGGGCATCCCCTGGAGACCCAGTACTTC
CASSLGGHPLETQYF
>TRBV5-1|NA|TRBJ1-1|NA
TGCGCCAGCAGCTTGGCGGGGGGAAGGGGCACTGAAGCTTTCTTT
CASSLAGGRGTEAFF
>TRBV11-2|NA|TRBJ1-2|TRBD1
TGTGCCAGCAGCTTCAACAGGGGGCAGGGCTATGGCTACACCTTC
CASSFNRGQGYGYTF
>TRBV18|NA|TRBJ2-5|NA
TGTGCCAGCTCACCAGGCAGACAAGAGACCCAGTACTTC
CASSPGRQETQYF
>TRBV7-9|few|TRBJ2-7|TRBD2
TGTGCCAGCAGCCCCCGGGGAGGGACCGAGCAGTACTTC
CASSPRGGTEQYF
>TRBV4-1|NA|TRBJ1-3|NA
TGCGCCAGCAGCCAAGATGAGGAGGGTATAGGAAACACCATATATTTT
CASSQDEEGIGNTIYF
>TRBV10-3|NA|TRBJ2-7|NA
TGTGCCACGCAGGGGGGAGACTACGAGCAGTACTTC
CATQGGDYEQYF
>TRBV11-2|NA|TRBJ2-1|TRBD2
TGTGCCAGCAGCTTAGGTTACAACGGGAGGATAGGTTCCTACAATGAGCAGTTCTTC
CASSLGYNGRIGSYNEQFF
>TRBV9|NA|TRBJ1-4|NA
TGTGCCAGCAGCGTAGACATCACAGCAACTAATGAAAAACTGTTTTTT
CASSVDITATNEKLFF
>TRBV7-8|NA|TRBJ1-3|NA
TGTGCCAGCAGCCGGGCAGGCGGGTCGAAGGGGAACACCATATATTTT
CASSRAGGSKGNTIYF
>TRBV7-8|NA|TRBJ1-1|NA
TGTGCCAGCACGGGAAGCAGGAGGGTGGGGAACACTGAAGCTTTCTTT
CASTGSRRVGNTEAFF
>TRBV30|NA|TRBJ2-1|NA
TGTGCCTGGAGTGCCCGGGGGAGCCGGTTCTTC
CAWSARGSRFF
>TRBV7-8|NA|TRBJ2-5|TRBD2
TGTGCCAGCACCACGAGCGGCGGGGGGGAAGAGACCCAGTACTTC
CASTTSGGGEETQYF
>TRBV5-4|NA|TRBJ2-5|TRBD2
TGTGCCAGCAGCTTGGGACTAGCGGGACGGGAGACCCAGTACTTC
CASSLGLAGRETQYF
>TRBV5-6|NA|TRBJ1-5|NA
TGTGCCAGCAGCTTAAACAATCAGCCCCAGCATTTT
CASSLNNQPQHF
>TRBV27|NA|TRBJ1-5|NA
TGTGCCAGCAGTTTATACGGGACCTATGACCCCCAGCATTTT
CASSLYGTYDPQHF
>TRBV7-9|few|TRBJ1-2|NA
TGTGCCAGCAGCTCAGCACGGGACGGAAACTATGGCTACACCTTC
CASSSARDGNYGYTF
>TRBV5-6|NA|TRBJ2-5|NA
TGTGCCAGTCGTAAGGGGGGCCAAGAGACCCAGTACTTC
CASRKGGQETQYF
>TRBV4-1|once|TRBJ2-7|TRBD1
TGCGCCAGCAGCCACGGACCGGGACAGACCGCCAGAAAGGTACCCTACGAGCAGTACTTC
CASSHGPGQTARKVPYEQYF
>TRBV18|NA|TRBJ1-2|TRBD1
TGTGCCAGTTCAATGGGACAGGGCGCCTATGGCTACACCTTC
CASSMGQGAYGYTF
>TRBV7-8|NA|TRBJ2-3|NA
TGTGCCAGCAGCTTAGACAGCACAGATACGCAGTATTTT
CASSLDSTDTQYF
>TRBV7-2|NA|TRBJ2-7|TRBD1
TGTGCCAGCAGCTTGAGGGGACAGGGGGCGGAGGAGCAGTACTTC
CASSLRGQGAEEQYF
>TRBV28|NA|TRBJ2-1|TRBD1
TGTGCCAGCACTGGACAGGGTTATGTAAATGAGCAGTTCTTC
CASTGQGYVNEQFF
>TRBV7-2|NA|TRBJ2-7|NA
TGTGCCAGCAGGTTGAATCCCCTAGTCGAATACGAGCAGTACTTC
CASRLNPLVEYEQYF
>TRBV7-8|once|TRBJ2-1|TRBD2
TGTGCCAGCAGCGCGGGACTAGGGGGTTTAGGTGAGCAGTTCTTC
CASSAGLGGLGEQFF
>TRBV6-5|once|TRBJ2-5|NA
TGTGCCAGCAGTTATAGTAAGGGGATGCTGGGGACCCAGTACTTC
CASSYSKGMLGTQYF
>TRBV21-1|NA|TRBJ2-7|NA
TGTGCCAGCAGCAAAGTGGGACGGGGGGGTATCTCCTACGAGCAGTACTTC
CASSKVGRGGISYEQYF
>TRBV27|NA|TRBJ2-2|NA
TGTGCCAGCAGTTTTGGGTTTGCGAACACCGGGGAGCTGTTTTTT
CASSFGFANTGELFF
>TRBV7-2|NA|TRBJ1-2|NA
TGTGCCAGCAGCTCAAACCTCCAGGCTAACTATGGCTACACCTTC
CASSSNLQANYGYTF
>TRBV7-2|NA|TRBJ1-5|NA
TGTGCCAGCAGCTTATCCGGTACTCAGCCCCAGCATTTT
CASSLSGTQPQHF
>TRBV7-8|NA|TRBJ2-1|NA
TGTGCCAGCAGCTTAACCCCTACGGTCGGGACGGAGCAGTTCTTC
CASSLTPTVGTEQFF
>TRBV19|NA|TRBJ2-2|NA
TGTGCCAGTAGTATTGGTAGCGGCGGGGAGCTGTTTTTT
CASSIGSGGELFF
>TRBV28|NA|TRBJ2-1|TRBD1
TGTGCCACTGAGGGACAGGGAAGCTATGAGCAGTTCTTC
CATEGQGSYEQFF
>TRBV28|NA|TRBJ2-1|TRBD2
TGTGCCAGCACCCCAGTAGCGGGAGTCTACAATGAGCAGTTCTTC
CASTPVAGVYNEQFF
>TRBV2|NA|TRBJ2-1|TRBD1
TGTGCCAGCGGACAGGGGGTCAACTCCTACAATGAGCAGTTCTTC
CASGQGVNSYNEQFF
>TRBV2|NA|TRBJ2-5|NA
TGTGCCACAGGGCCGTCGGGTGAGACCCAGTACTTC
CATGPSGETQYF
>TRBV30|NA|TRBJ2-6|TRBD2
TGTGCCTGGAGTGGTACCCGGGACTATAGATACGGGGCCAACGTCCTGACTTTC
CAWSGTRDYRYGANVLTF
>TRBV11-2|NA|TRBJ2-5|TRBD1
TGTGCCAGCAGCTGGCCGGGACAGGGGGTCAGGGAGACCCAGTACTTC
CASSWPGQGVRETQYF
>TRBV18|NA|TRBJ2-1|TRBD2
TGTGCCAGCTCACCGTCGAGCGGGATTGGCTATGAGCAGTTCTTC
CASSPSSGIGYEQFF
>TRBV6-4|few|TRBJ1-1|TRBD1
TGTGCCAGCAGTGACTCTGGACAGGAGATGAACACTGAAGCTTTCTTT
CASSDSGQEMNTEAFF
>TRBV13|few|TRBJ1-1|TRBD1
TGTGCCACCCGACAGGGGGCGAACACTGAAGCTTTCTTT
CATRQGANTEAFF
>TRBV5-1|NA|TRBJ2-7|NA
TGCGCCAGCGCGGAGGGACACTCCTACGAGCAGTACTTC
CASAEGHSYEQYF
>TRBV11-2|NA|TRBJ2-7|NA
TGTGCCAGCAGCTCGGAACGGTACGAGCAGTACTTC
CASSSERYEQYF